This T cell receptor (beta chain) came from a study of neurological immune-mediated disorders. Findings and caveats of the study: Healthy controls had more TCR clonal expansion than multiple sclerosis, which showed the least, whereas HTLV-1-associated myelopathy showed the most. One cluster of related CDR3 sequences contained, by phylogenetic grouping, the repertoires of 18 of 34 multiple sclerosis patients and formed a possible signature.

Trimming at V came to 3 bases and at J to 6 bases, leaving 13 bases not matched to a gene. The CDR3 is 16 residues long. From germline, CDR1 is DFQATT and CDR2 SNEGSKA (reference sequence). There are many counts of this clonotype. Its antigen is not identified. As for the cDNA, it was generated by 5'RACE with 10-nucleotide random UMIs. TCRdb used MiXCR to reprocess the 5' RACE reads, holding one entry per CDR3 protein. The table records under 80,000 distinct CDR3 sequences, around 5.2% of them present only once. Specimen: PBMCs. The genes are TRBV20-1 and TRBJ2-1; 8 bases agree with TRBD2. The TCR sequence derives from a woman in her 30s with multiple sclerosis. DNA of the CDR3: TGCAGTGCTAGTCACAGGAGACTAGCGAGCCCCAATGAGCAGTTCTTC. It translates to CSASHRRLASPNEQFF.